A single sample gave rise to the 16 T cell receptor beta chains below, sequenced in a study of T cells expressing NK-cell markers. TCRdb re-called the 5' RACE reads; every CDR3 protein appears as one record, without DNA. This sample contains 400,000 to 500,000 distinct CDR3 sequences. The sequencing input was blood T cells: a sorted CD56 or NKG2C T cell subset, CD4+ or CD8+ T cells, or bulk PBMC T cells (not recorded which). Every receptor here comes from a woman between 18 and 75 years old in good health.

J is TRBJ2-1 and V is TRBV28; the D gene TCRdb calls, TRBD1, cannot be checked with no DNA. The germline gives CDR1 MDHEN, CDR2 SYDVKM. There are 17 residues in the CDR3. Here the CDR3 reads CASTPPNGLSTYNEQFF. Full variable domain (missing parts from reference TRBV28 and TRBJ2-1): DVKVTQSSRYLVKRTGEKVFLECVQDMDHENMFWYRQDPGLGLRLIYFSYDVKMKEKGDIPEGYSVSREKKERFSLILESASTNQTSMYLCASTPPNGLSTYNEQFFGPGTRLTVL.

The gene calls are TRBV20-1 and TRBJ1-3; TCRdb's D call, TRBD1, is unchecked because there is no DNA. Germline-derived CDR1 and CDR2 are DFQATT and SNEGSKA (reference sequence). This CDR3 region has 13 residues. This chain's CDR3 is CSAVRVHGNTIYF.

V usage is TRBV20-1 and J usage is TRBJ2-5; TCRdb names TRBD1, which stays unverified in the absence of DNA. The CDR3 is 13 residues long. Germline loops: CDR1 DFQATT, CDR2 SNEGSKA (reference sequence). CDR3 in amino acids: CSAPYGGQETQYF.

The rearrangement uses TRBV30 and TRBJ2-1; TCRdb names TRBD2, which stays unverified in the absence of DNA. The germline CDR1 and CDR2 sequences are GTSNPN and SVGIG (reference sequence). CDR3 length: 13 residues. CDR3 protein: CAWSVLGGNEQFF.

V usage is TRBV4-1 and J usage is TRBJ1-3. The CDR3 is 16 residues long. The germline V gene encodes CDR1 MGHRA and CDR2 YSYEKL. The CDR3 loop reads CASSQSRGPPGNTIYF.

The V gene is TRBV7-2, the J gene TRBJ1-2. There are 14 residues in the CDR3. The germline V gene encodes CDR1 SGHTA and CDR2 FQGNSA. CDR3 residues: CASSSYAVRYGYTF.

The V and J genes are TRBV7-9 and TRBJ2-7; TCRdb designates TRBD1, a call that cannot be tested without DNA. CDR1 is SEHNR and CDR2 is FQNEAQ in the germline V gene (reference sequence). The CDR3 totals 14 residues. The CDR3 sequence is CASSLMGDTYEQYF.

This rearrangement joins TRBV6-5 to TRBJ1-2; the TCRdb call, TRBD1, lacks DNA for checking. The CDR3 runs 12 residues. The germline CDR1 and CDR2 sequences are MNHEY and SVGAGI. The CDR3 reads CAIRTGDYGYTF.

The CDR3 sequence: CASSLRGRQVRGAQYF. This chain joins TRBV7-8 and TRBJ2-5; the D gene TCRdb calls, TRBD1, cannot be checked with no DNA. The CDR3 sequence is 16 residues long. Germline V gene data show CDR1 as SGHVS and CDR2 as FQNEAQ. The variable domain in full, completed from reference TRBV7-8 and TRBJ2-5, reads GAGVSQSPRYKVAKRGQDVALRCDPISGHVSLFWYQQALGQGPEFLTYFQNEAQLDKSGLPSDRFFAERPEGSVSTLKIQRTQQEDSAVYLCASSLRGRQVRGAQYFGPGTRLLVL.

The chain joins TRBV20-1 to TRBJ2-2. Germline CDR1 and CDR2: DFQATT and SNEGSKA (reference sequence). This CDR3 comprises 13 residues. CDR3 protein: CSAVGKGTGELFF.

The CDR3 is CASRAYPYEQYF. V is TRBV12-3 or TRBV12-4 and J is TRBJ2-7. The CDR3 consists of 12 residues.

The chain links TRBV12-3 or TRBV12-4 to TRBJ1-2. There are 15 residues in the CDR3. CDR3 region: CASGSRKNLGSGYTF.

J is TRBJ2-5 and V is TRBV7-2; with no DNA, the TCRdb D assignment of TRBD2 cannot be verified. CDR1 and CDR2 from the germline V gene are SGHTA and FQGNSA. The CDR3 runs to 13 residues. CDR3 amino acids: CASSLASRGRWDF.

The rearrangement joins TRBV11-2 to TRBJ2-4; lacking DNA, the TRBD2 call made by TCRdb goes unchecked. CDR3 size: 16 residues. Germline V gene sequence: CDR1 SGHAT, CDR2 FQNNGV. The CDR3 spells CASSLDGSGGKNIQYF. Full variable domain (missing parts from reference TRBV11-2 and TRBJ2-4): EAGVAQSPRYKIIEKRQSVAFWCNPISGHATLYWYQQILGQGPKLLIQFQNNGVVDDSQLPKDRFSAERLKGVDSTLKIQPAKLEDSAVYLCASSLDGSGGKNIQYFGAGTRLSVL.

V is TRBV7-7 and J is TRBJ2-3; TCRdb reports TRBD1, a call that lacks DNA to check it against. Germline V gene data show CDR1 as SSHAT and CDR2 as FNYEAQ (reference sequence). The CDR3 covers 14 residues. The CDR3 reads CASSLGVGPDTQYF.

This chain uses TRBV6-2 or TRBV6-3 with TRBJ2-1; with no DNA, the TCRdb D assignment of TRBD2 cannot be verified. Germline V lookup: CDR1 MNHEY, CDR2 SVGEGT. CDR3 length: 14 amino acids. CDR3 amino acids: CASSAGLEPKKQFF.